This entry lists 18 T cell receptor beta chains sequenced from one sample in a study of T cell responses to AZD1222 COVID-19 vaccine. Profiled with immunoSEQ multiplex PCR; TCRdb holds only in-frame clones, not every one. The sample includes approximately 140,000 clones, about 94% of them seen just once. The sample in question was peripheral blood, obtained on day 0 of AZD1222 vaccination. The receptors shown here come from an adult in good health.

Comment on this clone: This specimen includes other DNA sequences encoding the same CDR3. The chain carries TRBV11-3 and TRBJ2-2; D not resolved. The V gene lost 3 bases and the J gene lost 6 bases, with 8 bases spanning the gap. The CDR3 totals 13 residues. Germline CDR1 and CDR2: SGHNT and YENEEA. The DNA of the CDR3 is TGTGCCAGCAGCTTCGGTTATGCCGGGGAGCTGTTTTTT. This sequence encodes CASSFGYAGELFF.

CDR3 nucleotides: TGTGCCAGCAGGTCCGGGACGCTGGTTGAGCAGTACTTC. Its translation: CASRSGTLVEQYF. The chain uses TRBV2 and TRBJ2-7; the D gene could be TRBD1 or TRBD2 (5 bases each). This CDR3 spans 13 amino acids. Trimming removed 6 bases at V and 7 bases at J, with 16 bases between. Germline CDR1 and CDR2: SNHLY and FYNNEI.

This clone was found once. CDR3 sequence reads: CASSFGAGGGYTF. CDR3 coding DNA: TGTGCCAGCAGTTTCGGGGCAGGGGGTGGCTACACCTTC. The chain employs TRBV28 and TRBJ1-2; TRBD1 matches at 7 bases. The V and J ends lost 3 bases and 7 bases, in that order; junction bases with no gene match: 5. CDR1 and CDR2 from the germline V gene are MDHEN and SYDVKM. The CDR3 length is 13 residues.

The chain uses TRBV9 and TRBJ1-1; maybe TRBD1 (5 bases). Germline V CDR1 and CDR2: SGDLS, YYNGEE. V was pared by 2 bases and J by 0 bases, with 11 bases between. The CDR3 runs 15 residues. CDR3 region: CASSVEGALNTEAFF. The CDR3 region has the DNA TGTGCCAGCAGCGTTGAAGGGGCATTGAACACTGAAGCTTTCTTT.

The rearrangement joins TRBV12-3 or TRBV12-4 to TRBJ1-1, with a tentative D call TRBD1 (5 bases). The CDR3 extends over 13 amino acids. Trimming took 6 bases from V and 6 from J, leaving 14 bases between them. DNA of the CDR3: TGTGCCAGCAGCCGGGGTGGGACGCCTGAAGCTTTCTTT. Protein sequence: CASSRGGTPEAFF.

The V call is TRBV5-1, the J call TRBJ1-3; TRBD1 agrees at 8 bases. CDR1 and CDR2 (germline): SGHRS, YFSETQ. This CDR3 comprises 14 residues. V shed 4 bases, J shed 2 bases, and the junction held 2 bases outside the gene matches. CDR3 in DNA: TGCGCCAGCAGCCAGACAGGGGCTGGAAACACCATATATTTT. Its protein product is CASSQTGAGNTIYF.

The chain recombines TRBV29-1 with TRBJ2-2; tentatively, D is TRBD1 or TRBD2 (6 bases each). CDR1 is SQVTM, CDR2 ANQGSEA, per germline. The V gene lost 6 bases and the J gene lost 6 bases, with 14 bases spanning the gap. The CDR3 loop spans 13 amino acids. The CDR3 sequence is CSVGAGEAGELFF. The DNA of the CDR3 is TGCAGCGTAGGAGCAGGGGAGGCCGGGGAGCTGTTTTTT.

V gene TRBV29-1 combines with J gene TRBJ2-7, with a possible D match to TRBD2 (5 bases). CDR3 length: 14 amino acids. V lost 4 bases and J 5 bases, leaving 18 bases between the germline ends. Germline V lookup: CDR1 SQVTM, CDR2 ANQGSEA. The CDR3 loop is CSVARGNGADEQYF. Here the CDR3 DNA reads TGCAGCGTTGCCCGGGGTAACGGCGCCGACGAGCAGTACTTC.

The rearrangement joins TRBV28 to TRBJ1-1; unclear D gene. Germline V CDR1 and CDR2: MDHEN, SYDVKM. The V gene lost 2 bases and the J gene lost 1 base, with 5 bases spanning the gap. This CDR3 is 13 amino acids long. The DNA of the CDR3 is TGTGCCAGCAGTTTACATGCGAACACTGAAGCTTTCTTT. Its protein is CASSLHANTEAFF.

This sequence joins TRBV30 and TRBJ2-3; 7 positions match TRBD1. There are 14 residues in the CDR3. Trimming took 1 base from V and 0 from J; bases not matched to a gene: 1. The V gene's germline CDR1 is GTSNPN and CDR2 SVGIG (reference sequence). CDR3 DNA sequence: TGTGCCTGGAGTGGGGGACAGAGCACAGATACGCAGTATTTT. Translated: CAWSGGQSTDTQYF.

This CDR3 reads CASSLGQPQTYGYTF. CDR3 nucleotide sequence: TGTGCCAGCTCACTTGGACAGCCCCAAACCTATGGCTACACCTTC. The chain recombines TRBV18 with TRBJ1-2; D possibly corresponds to TRBD1 (6 bases). V dropped 4 bases and J dropped 4 bases, with 16 bases sitting between them. CDR1 and CDR2 from the germline V gene are KGHSH and LQKENI. The CDR3 contains 15 residues.

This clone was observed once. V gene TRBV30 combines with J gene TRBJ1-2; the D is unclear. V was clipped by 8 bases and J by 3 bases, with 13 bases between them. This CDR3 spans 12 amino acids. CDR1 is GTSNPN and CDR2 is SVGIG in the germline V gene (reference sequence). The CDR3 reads CAGSRNDYGYTF. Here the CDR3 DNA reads TGTGCCGGATCCAGGAACGACTATGGCTACACCTTC.

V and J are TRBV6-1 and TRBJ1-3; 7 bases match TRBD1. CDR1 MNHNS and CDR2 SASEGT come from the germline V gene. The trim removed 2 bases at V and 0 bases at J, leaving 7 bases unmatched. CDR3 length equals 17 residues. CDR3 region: CASSERGQPLSGNTIYF. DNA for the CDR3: TGTGCCAGCAGTGAAAGGGGGCAACCCCTCTCTGGAAACACCATATATTTT.

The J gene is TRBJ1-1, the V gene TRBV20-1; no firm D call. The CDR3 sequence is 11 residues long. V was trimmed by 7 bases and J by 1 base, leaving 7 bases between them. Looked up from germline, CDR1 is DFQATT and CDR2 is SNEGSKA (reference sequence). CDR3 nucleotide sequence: TGCAGTGTAACGGGGAACACTGAAGCTTTCTTT. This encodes CSVTGNTEAFF.

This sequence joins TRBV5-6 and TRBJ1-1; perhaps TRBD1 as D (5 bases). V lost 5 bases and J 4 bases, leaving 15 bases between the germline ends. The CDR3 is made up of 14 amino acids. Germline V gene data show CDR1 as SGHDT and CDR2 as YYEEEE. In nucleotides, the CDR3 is TGTGCCAGCAGAGAGGGGCCGGGGGGCACTGAAGCTTTCTTT. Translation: CASREGPGGTEAFF.

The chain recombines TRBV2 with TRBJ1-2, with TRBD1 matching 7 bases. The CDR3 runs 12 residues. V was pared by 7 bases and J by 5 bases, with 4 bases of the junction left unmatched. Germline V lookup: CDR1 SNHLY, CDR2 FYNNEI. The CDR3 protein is CASKGQLYGYTF. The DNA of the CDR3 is TGTGCCAGCAAGGGACAGTTATATGGCTACACCTTC. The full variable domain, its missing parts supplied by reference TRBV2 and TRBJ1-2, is EPEVTQTPSHQVTQMGQEVILRCVPISNHLYFYWYRQILGQKVEFLVSFYNNEISEKSEIFDDQFSVERPDGSNFTLKIRSTKLEDSAMYFCASKGQLYGYTFGSGTRLTVV.

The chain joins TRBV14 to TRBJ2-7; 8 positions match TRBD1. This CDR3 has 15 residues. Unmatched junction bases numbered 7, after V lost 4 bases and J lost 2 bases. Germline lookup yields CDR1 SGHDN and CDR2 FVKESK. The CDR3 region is CASSPSDRAPYEQYF. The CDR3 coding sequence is TGTGCCAGCAGCCCATCGGACAGGGCCCCCTACGAGCAGTACTTC.

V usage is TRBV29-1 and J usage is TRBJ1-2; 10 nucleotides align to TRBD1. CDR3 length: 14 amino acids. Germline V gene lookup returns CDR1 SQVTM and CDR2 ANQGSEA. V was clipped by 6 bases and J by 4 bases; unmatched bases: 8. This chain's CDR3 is CSVENRDRGYGYTF. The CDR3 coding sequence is TGCAGCGTCGAAAACAGGGACAGGGGCTATGGCTACACCTTC.